This entry lists 7 T cell receptor beta chains sequenced from one sample in a study of patients and donors after allogeneic stem cell transplantation. TCRdb passed the RT-PCR reads through MiXCR, listing each CDR3 protein once. The repertoire consists of about 960,000 distinct CDR3 sequences, with about a sixth occurring once and the leading ten covering 5% to 6.5%. Sequencing was performed on blood, either unsorted or a sorted T cell fraction (not recorded which). Source of these receptors: a human donor who was either an allogeneic HSCT recipient or a stem cell or donor lymphocyte infusion donor (not recorded which). It is not recorded whose cells these are; they may come from a transplant donor.

This clonotype was picked up a small number of times. The chain is built from TRBV20-1 and TRBJ2-1; 9 nucleotides match TRBD2. The CDR3 has 17 residues. Germline values: CDR1 DFQATT, CDR2 SNEGSKA (reference sequence). The V and J ends lost 1 base and 10 bases, in that order; junction bases with no gene match: 17. CDR3 residues: CSARGRIAGVVSFEQFF. DNA for the CDR3: TGCAGTGCTAGAGGGAGAATAGCGGGAGTGGTTTCTTTCGAGCAGTTCTTC.

This clonotype has just a few counts. The V and J genes are TRBV20-1 and TRBJ1-5; D remains ambiguous. V lost 0 bases and J lost 6, with 12 bases in between. This CDR3 has 14 residues. Germline V lookup: CDR1 DFQATT, CDR2 SNEGSKA (reference sequence). The CDR3 DNA reads as TGCAGTGCTAGAGATCAACGGGTACTTCAGCCCCAGCATTTT. Amino acids: CSARDQRVLQPQHF.

The V gene is TRBV12-3 or TRBV12-4, the J gene TRBJ2-2; D may be TRBD1 (5 bases). Deletions cut 6 bases from V and 4 bases from J, with 15 bases between. CDR3 length equals 15 residues. CDR3 sequence (DNA): TGTGCCAGCAGCCCCGCCAGGGCTGGCACCGGGGAGCTGTTTTTT. It specifies CASSPARAGTGELFF.

The rearrangement joins TRBV20-1 to TRBJ1-6; D not certain. Germline loops: CDR1 DFQATT, CDR2 SNEGSKA (reference sequence). V shed 0 bases and J shed 7 bases, with 10 bases lying between them. CDR3 length equals 14 residues. The CDR3 nucleotides are TGCAGTGCTAGAGAGAGAACAGCCAATTCACCCCTCCACTTT. It translates to CSARERTANSPLHF.

This clonotype was counted many times. One end of the junction fails to match germline, which may point to a read error. V usage is TRBV7-2 and J usage is TRBJ2-3; D gene unclear. Per the germline V gene, CDR1 is SGHTA and CDR2 is FQGNSA. This CDR3 is 13 amino acids long. In DNA form, the CDR3 reads TGTGCCAGCAGGTTAGACGGCACAGATACGCAGTATTTT. It codes for CASRLDGTDTQYF.

The chain employs TRBV10-3 and TRBJ2-5; weak D call: TRBD1 (6 bases). The germline gives CDR1 ENHRY, CDR2 SYGVKD. The germline V and J ends were trimmed by 9 bases and 1 base, with 9 bases remaining between them. The CDR3 is 12 amino acids. The chain's CDR3 is CAIRDTQETQYF. Here the CDR3 DNA reads TGTGCCATTCGGGACACCCAAGAGACCCAGTACTTC.

The gene calls are TRBV7-2 and TRBJ2-7, with 7 bases lining up with TRBD1. The germline V gene has CDR1 SGHTA and CDR2 FQGNSA. The CDR3 loop spans 16 amino acids. Trimming cost V 0 bases and J 4 bases; bases outside gene matches: 9. In nucleotides, the CDR3 is TGTGCCAGCAGCTTAGCGGGAAGGACAGGAGGTTACGAGCAGTACTTC. Encoded protein: CASSLAGRTGGYEQYF.